The T cell receptor beta chain under discussion was sequenced for a study of OX40 agonist ivuxolimab in advanced cancers. The CDR3 runs 16 residues. Trimming left V 4 bases short and J 2 bases short, with 18 bases between. The germline V gene has CDR1 SGDLS and CDR2 YYNGEE. Clones were sequenced by immunoSEQ multiplex PCR, and TCRdb holds only the in-frame ones, with some missing. The sample carries 73,000 or so clones, around 86% recorded once. This receptor was taken from an adult with an advanced solid tumor such as melanoma, head and neck, liver or kidney cancer. The sequences come from CD4+ or CD8+ T cells sorted from blood, collected in a trial of the OX40 agonist ivuxolimab. The chain uses TRBV9 and TRBJ2-5; D possibly corresponds to TRBD1 (5 bases). The CDR3 DNA follows: TGTGCCAGCAGCAATTCAGGACAACCTATTCAAGAGACCCAGTACTTC. It codes for CASSNSGQPIQETQYF.